Sequencing of this TCR beta chain was carried out in a study of T cell changes during pregnancy in multiple sclerosis. CDR3 length: 16 amino acids. J lost 2 bases, V lost 4 bases, and 6 bases had no gene match. In germline, CDR1 is SNHLY, CDR2 FYNNEI. The table came from immunoSEQ multiplex PCR; TCRdb's copy has only in-frame clones and leaves some out. Of about 110,000 clones listed, approximately 90% are singletons. This TCR came from a female donor with multiple sclerosis, enrolled in a pregnancy study. V and J are TRBV2 and TRBJ2-3, with TRBD2 matching 10 bases. The starting material was peripheral blood, obtained in the third trimester of pregnancy. The CDR3 here is CASSASGGRNTDTQYF. The DNA of the CDR3 is TGTGCCAGCAGTGCTAGCGGGGGCCGCAACACAGATACGCAGTATTTT. The full variable domain, with the rest looked up from reference TRBV2 and TRBJ2-3, is EPEVTQTPSHQVTQMGQEVILRCVPISNHLYFYWYRQILGQKVEFLVSFYNNEISEKSEIFDDQFSVERPDGSNFTLKIRSTKLEDSAMYFCASSASGGRNTDTQYFGPGTRLTVL.